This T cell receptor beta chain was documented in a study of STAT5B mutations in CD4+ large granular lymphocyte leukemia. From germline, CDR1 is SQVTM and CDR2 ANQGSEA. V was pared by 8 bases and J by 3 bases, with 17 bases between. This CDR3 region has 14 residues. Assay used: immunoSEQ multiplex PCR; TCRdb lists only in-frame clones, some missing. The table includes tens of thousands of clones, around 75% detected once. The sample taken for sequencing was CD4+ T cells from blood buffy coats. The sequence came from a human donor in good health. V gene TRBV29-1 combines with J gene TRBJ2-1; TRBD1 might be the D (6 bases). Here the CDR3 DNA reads TGCAGCCTATGGAACCAGGGGTTCTACAATGAGCAGTTCTTC. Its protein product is CSLWNQGFYNEQFF.